These 14 T cell receptor beta chains were sequenced from one sample in a study of blood T cell repertoires in COVID-19. The repertoire was sequenced with immunoSEQ multiplex PCR; TCRdb's copy has only in-frame clones and lacks some. The table lists 200,000 to 300,000 clones, 87% of them singletons. Material for sequencing was PBMCs or T cells enriched from blood (not recorded which). Receptors were obtained from a woman under 40 with acute COVID-19.

The V and J genes are TRBV9 and TRBJ1-2; 7 bases agree with TRBD1. V was pared by 1 base and J by 3 bases, with 3 bases of the junction left unmatched. CDR3 size: 14 residues. Looked up from germline, CDR1 is SGDLS and CDR2 is YYNGEE. In DNA, the CDR3 is TGTGCCAGCAGCGTAACCGGGACAGACTATGGCTACACCTTC. Translated, it gives CASSVTGTDYGYTF. Filled out from reference TRBV9 and TRBJ1-2, the complete variable domain reads DSGVTQTPKHLITATGQRVTLRCSPRSGDLSVYWYQQSLDQGLQFLIQYYNGEERAKGNILERFSAQQFPDLHSELNLSSLELGDSALYFCASSVTGTDYGYTFGSGTRLTVV.

V usage is TRBV7-9 and J usage is TRBJ2-2; tentative D call: TRBD2 (6 bases). V was cut by 0 bases and J by 6 bases, with 11 bases left in between. The germline V gene has CDR1 SEHNR and CDR2 FQNEAQ (reference sequence). The CDR3 covers 15 residues. The CDR3 region has the DNA TGTGCCAGCAGCTTAGCGATTGGAGGGCCCGGGGAGCTGTTTTTT. Translating it yields CASSLAIGGPGELFF.

The chain has TRBV6-4 and TRBJ1-2; the D is unclear. Trimming took 2 bases from V and 5 from J, leaving 6 bases between them. The CDR3 spans 12 residues. Looked up from germline, CDR1 is MRHNA and CDR2 is SNTAGT. This chain's CDR3 is CASSDAGYGYTF. In DNA form, the CDR3 reads TGTGCCAGCAGTGACGCAGGTTATGGCTACACCTTC.

This chain uses TRBV10-1 with TRBJ2-1; D call uncertain. Germline V lookup: CDR1 WNHNN, CDR2 SYGVQD (reference sequence). V was pared by 0 bases and J by 7 bases, with 7 bases between. This CDR3 has 13 residues. CDR3 bases: TGCGCCAGCAGTGAGTCGATAGTTAATGAGCAGTTCTTC. Protein sequence: CASSESIVNEQFF.

The rearrangement joins TRBV18 to TRBJ2-3, with TRBD2 identical over 8 bases. The V segment lost 1 base and the J segment 8 bases; nucleotides outside the gene matches: 11. Germline V gene data show CDR1 as KGHSH and CDR2 as LQKENI. This CDR3 is 16 amino acids long. The CDR3 nucleotides are TGTGCCAGCTCACCACAAGGCGGGACTAGACGAGTTACGCAGTATTTT. It yields the protein CASSPQGGTRRVTQYF.

The gene calls are TRBV6-5 and TRBJ2-1; a possible D gene is TRBD2 (5 bases). The CDR3 length is 15 residues. Germline-derived CDR1 and CDR2 are MNHEY and SVGAGI. The V end lost 0 bases, the J end lost 5 bases, and 11 bases lay between the germline ends. In DNA form, the CDR3 reads TGTGCCAGCAGTTACTCGGGAGCCGAGGACAATGAGCAGTTCTTC. Amino acids: CASSYSGAEDNEQFF.

This clone appeared a single time. This chain connects TRBV29-1 to TRBJ2-5; 9 nucleotides match TRBD1. Trimming removed 7 bases from V and 5 bases from J; junction bases left unmatched: 5. CDR3 size: 12 residues. The germline V gene encodes CDR1 SQVTM and CDR2 ANQGSEA. CDR3 in amino acids: CSGTGGGETQYF. CDR3 nucleotides: TGCAGCGGTACAGGGGGCGGGGAGACCCAGTACTTC.

V usage is TRBV7-9 and J usage is TRBJ1-4; D is possibly TRBD1 (6 bases). Trimming took 5 bases from V and 6 from J, leaving 16 bases between them. The CDR3 totals 15 residues. The germline gives CDR1 SEHNR, CDR2 FQNEAQ (reference sequence). In DNA form, the CDR3 reads TGTGCCAGCAGCCGACGACAGGACATCGATGAAAAACTGTTTTTT. Translated: CASSRRQDIDEKLFF.

The V call is TRBV6-6, the J call TRBJ2-2; 7 nucleotides align to TRBD2. CDR1 is MNHNY and CDR2 is SVGAGI in the germline V gene (reference sequence). With 7 bases clipped from V and 6 bases from J, the junction kept 11 bases outside the gene matches. This CDR3 contains 15 residues. The CDR3 DNA reads TGTGCCAGCACCCAAAGCGGGGATCGATCCGGGGAGCTGTTTTTT. Translation gives CASTQSGDRSGELFF.

The chain links TRBV6-1 to TRBJ2-1; tentatively, D is TRBD1 (6 bases). V lost 3 bases and J 6 bases, leaving 12 bases between the germline ends. The V gene's germline CDR1 is MNHNS and CDR2 SASEGT. The CDR3 is 14 amino acids. The CDR3, as DNA: TGTGCCAGCAGTGACCAGGGGTGGGTCAATGAGCAGTTCTTC. As protein: CASSDQGWVNEQFF.

The rearrangement joins TRBV5-1 to TRBJ2-3, with 13 positions matching TRBD2. The CDR3 spans 16 residues. The trim removed 4 bases at V and 5 bases at J, leaving 7 bases unmatched. From germline, CDR1 is SGHRS and CDR2 YFSETQ. The CDR3 loop reads CASSQLAGGSRDTQYF. CDR3 nucleotide sequence: TGCGCCAGCAGCCAACTAGCGGGGGGGAGTAGAGATACGCAGTATTTT.

The rearrangement uses TRBV5-6 and TRBJ2-5; D possibly corresponds to TRBD1 (6 bases). Germline CDR1 is SGHDT and CDR2 is YYEEEE. The CDR3 runs to 14 residues. Trimming shortened V by 0 bases and J by 4 bases, and 10 bases separated the two germline ends. The CDR3 here is CASSLVQGRETQYF. As DNA, the CDR3 is TGTGCCAGCAGCTTGGTTCAGGGGCGAGAGACCCAGTACTTC.

The J gene is TRBJ1-3, the V gene TRBV7-8; maybe TRBD1 (6 bases). Per germline, CDR1 SGHVS and CDR2 FQNEAQ. Deletions cut 7 bases from V and 3 bases from J, with 13 bases between. This CDR3 has 14 residues. In nucleotides, the CDR3 is TGTGCCAGCACCACGGGGGGGCTTGGAAACACCATATATTTT. It encodes CASTTGGLGNTIYF.

This clone was recorded only once. The gene calls are TRBV10-3 and TRBJ1-2; 8 bases are shared with TRBD1. The CDR3 is made up of 14 amino acids. Losses at the gene ends were 4 bases for V and 6 bases for J; bases not matched to a gene: 7. Germline V gives CDR1 ENHRY, CDR2 SYGVKD. The CDR3 loop reads CAISVWETGDGYTF. DNA for the CDR3: TGTGCCATCAGTGTGTGGGAGACAGGGGATGGCTACACCTTC.